The 27 T cell receptor beta chains presented below share a single source sample, sequenced in a study of breast tumors, draining lymph nodes, adjacent tissues. MiXCR was run by TCRdb on the multiplex PCR reads, yielding one entry per CDR3 protein. Counted here are 20,000 to 25,000 distinct CDR3 sequences, approximately 49% occurring once; the ten biggest clones make up roughly 8.3%. Sequencing was done on a sample of breast tumor tissue. Receptor source: a female donor with breast cancer. Some clones in this sample may be carry-over from other donors' samples.

This clonotype is deemed medium-sized (0.01 to 0.1%). This rearrangement joins TRBV20-1 to TRBJ2-1, with 9 bases aligning to TRBD2. V was pared by 6 bases and J by 4 bases, with 10 bases of the junction left unmatched. Germline CDR1 is DFQATT and CDR2 is SNEGSKA (reference sequence). The CDR3 consists of 15 residues. In DNA form, the CDR3 reads TGCAGTGCGGAAGTTAGCGGGAGTGAGTACAATGAGCAGTTCTTC. As protein: CSAEVSGSEYNEQFF.

The rearrangement uses TRBV24-1 and TRBJ2-1; possibly TRBD2 for D (5 bases). V lost 4 bases and J lost 10, with 13 bases in between. The CDR3 runs 13 residues. Germline CDR1 is KGHDR and CDR2 is SFDVKD. The CDR3 bases are TGTGCCACCAGTGACGGTGAGAGGAGGGAGCAGTTCTTC. Translation gives CATSDGERREQFF.

The chain uses TRBV7-2 and TRBJ2-7; D ambiguous. The CDR3 has 15 residues. Trimming removed 5 bases from V and 0 bases from J, with 14 bases in between. Looked up from germline, CDR1 is SGHTA and CDR2 is FQGNSA. The DNA of the CDR3 is TGTGCCAGCAGCCTAGTACCCGGCGACTCCTACGAGCAGTACTTC. Residues: CASSLVPGDSYEQYF.

At least ten counts were recorded for this clonotype. V usage is TRBV6-5 and J usage is TRBJ2-1; 8 bases agree with TRBD2. The CDR3 has 14 residues. Germline V CDR1 and CDR2: MNHEY, SVGAGI. V was pared by 7 bases and J by 5 bases, with 7 bases of the junction left unmatched. The CDR3, as DNA: TGTGCCAGCACCACGGGGGGGGGAAACAATGAGCAGTTCTTC. It yields the protein CASTTGGGNNEQFF.

This clonotype was counted ten times or more. The chain links TRBV6-2 or TRBV6-3 to TRBJ1-1; D not certain. The CDR3 spans 13 residues. V lost 6 bases and J 5 bases, leaving 13 bases between the germline ends. CDR1 and CDR2 from the germline V gene are MNHEY and SVGEGT. CDR3 region: CASRDLLGTEAFF. Written as DNA, the CDR3 is TGTGCCAGCAGGGACCTTCTGGGAACTGAAGCTTTCTTT.

In its sample, this clonotype was seen many times. The CDR3 loop reads CSAREGGVDYYNEQFF. The CDR3 nucleotides are TGCAGTGCTAGAGAAGGAGGGGTTGACTACTACAATGAGCAGTTCTTC. V usage is TRBV20-1 and J usage is TRBJ2-1; D is perhaps TRBD2 (6 bases). Germline-derived CDR1 and CDR2 are DFQATT and SNEGSKA (reference sequence). V lost 0 bases and J lost 3, with 15 bases in between. The CDR3 contains 16 residues.

The rearrangement links TRBV2 to TRBJ1-2, with TRBD1 matching 8 bases. The CDR3 sequence is 14 residues long. Germline CDR1 SNHLY, CDR2 FYNNEI. With 2 bases clipped from V and 7 bases from J, the junction kept 6 bases outside the gene matches. The CDR3 is CASSEQGRGRGYTF. The CDR3 region has the DNA TGTGCCAGCAGTGAACAGGGCAGGGGGCGTGGCTACACCTTC.

Ten or more counts support this clonotype. This may stem from a read error, because a much larger clone lies one nucleotide away. V usage is TRBV9 and J usage is TRBJ2-1; D assignment may be TRBD1 or TRBD2 (5 bases each). The CDR3 spans 15 residues. Germline values: CDR1 SGDLS, CDR2 YYNGEE. CDR3 amino acids: CASSGGKEGYNEPFF. In nucleotides, the CDR3 is TGTGCCAGCAGCGGGGGGAAAGAAGGCTACAATGAGCCGTTCTTC.

This chain links TRBV7-2 with TRBJ1-6, with TRBD1 matching over 9 bases. The CDR3 sequence is 15 residues long. Germline CDR1 and CDR2: SGHTA and FQGNSA. V lost 5 bases, J lost 6 bases, and 5 bases stayed unmatched. The CDR3: CASSKGQGGNSPLHF. As DNA, the CDR3 is TGTGCCAGCAGCAAGGGACAGGGTGGTAATTCACCCCTCCACTTT.

On this clonotype: One end of the junction fails to match germline, which may point to a read error. The genes are TRBV7-7 and TRBJ2-1; TRBD1 agrees at 9 bases. CDR1 SSHAT and CDR2 FNYEAQ come from the germline V gene (reference sequence). There are 16 residues in the CDR3. The CDR3 loop reads CASSYGTGTAQNEQFF. As DNA, the CDR3 is TGTGCTAGCAGCTACGGGACAGGGACAGCCCAGAATGAGCAGTTCTTC.

The J gene is TRBJ2-1, the V gene TRBV20-1, with 7 nucleotides matching TRBD2. Germline CDR1 and CDR2: DFQATT and SNEGSKA (reference sequence). The CDR3 length is 13 residues. Here the CDR3 reads CSFGASGYNEQFF. Written as DNA, the CDR3 is TGCAGCTTTGGGGCTAGCGGCTACAATGAGCAGTTCTTC.

Only one count was recorded for this clonotype. This chain joins TRBV6-1 and TRBJ2-1; D is perhaps TRBD1 (7 bases). In germline, CDR1 is MNHNS, CDR2 SASEGT. Deletions cut 4 bases from V and 4 bases from J, with 14 bases between. The CDR3 runs to 15 residues. The CDR3 DNA reads TGTGCCAGCAGTGCCTCGCAGGGGGGATACAATGAGCAGTTCTTC. Its protein product is CASSASQGGYNEQFF.

This clonotype is labeled as medium-sized. The CDR3 protein is CATSRDSGDTQYF. The CDR3 DNA sequence: TGTGCCACCAGCAGAGACTCGGGAGATACGCAGTATTTT. The chain recombines TRBV15 with TRBJ2-3; D unresolved. CDR3 size: 13 residues. Looked up from germline, CDR1 is LNHNV and CDR2 is YYDKDF (reference sequence). The V end lost 0 bases, the J end lost 5 bases, and 6 bases lay between the germline ends.

The J gene is TRBJ1-5, the V gene TRBV5-8; TRBD1 matches 11 bases. Trimming at V came to 2 bases and at J to 2 bases, leaving 3 bases not matched to a gene. Germline values: CDR1 SGHTS, CDR2 YDEGEE. The CDR3 sequence is 16 residues long. The CDR3 here is CASSFWTGGRNQPQHF. The CDR3, as DNA: TGTGCCAGCAGCTTTTGGACAGGGGGCCGCAATCAGCCCCAGCATTTT.

V usage is TRBV19 and J usage is TRBJ1-5; tentatively, D is TRBD1 (5 bases). Trimming took 5 bases from V and 4 from J, leaving 15 bases between them. CDR1 is LNHDA, CDR2 SQIVND, per germline (reference sequence). This CDR3 region has 15 residues. The CDR3 spells CASSASGRENQPQHF. DNA for the CDR3: TGTGCCAGTAGTGCATCCGGCAGGGAAAATCAGCCCCAGCATTTT.

This clonotype counts as large. The chain uses TRBV20-1 and TRBJ1-2; no reliable D call. V was trimmed by 3 bases and J by 3 bases, leaving 5 bases between them. CDR3 size: 11 residues. CDR1 and CDR2 (germline): DFQATT, SNEGSKA (reference sequence). The CDR3 bases are TGCAGTGCTAGGACCGACTATGGCTACACCTTC. Amino acids: CSARTDYGYTF.

In its sample, this clonotype ranks as large. This sequence joins TRBV7-2 and TRBJ2-5; D gene ambiguous. CDR3 length: 12 amino acids. Trimming pared 0 bases from V and 4 bases from J, leaving 3 bases between. Germline V gene lookup returns CDR1 SGHTA and CDR2 FQGNSA. The DNA for the CDR3 is TGTGCCAGCAGCTTAGCGACAGAGACCCAGTACTTC. Translated: CASSLATETQYF.

Regarding this clonotype: Because the CDR3 is missing its conserved closing phenylalanine or tryptophan, this is likely a read error. V gene TRBV9 combines with J gene TRBJ2-2, with no clear D. The CDR3 extends over 13 amino acids. V dropped 0 bases and J dropped 6 bases, with 6 bases sitting between them. The germline gives CDR1 SGDLS, CDR2 YYNGEE. The CDR3 DNA is TGTGCCAGCAGCGTAGCTGGGTCCGGGGAGCTGTTTTCT. Translated, it gives CASSVAGSGELFS.

The chain has TRBV7-9 and TRBJ1-2; 7 bases are a match to TRBD1. CDR1 is SEHNR, CDR2 FQNEAQ, per germline (reference sequence). V lost 2 bases and J lost 5; bases outside the gene matches: 2. The CDR3 has 13 residues. This CDR3 reads CASSLHRGYGYTF. The CDR3 nucleotides are TGTGCCAGCAGCTTACACAGGGGATATGGCTACACCTTC. The whole variable domain, filled in from reference TRBV7-9 and TRBJ1-2, reads DTGVSQNPRHKITKRGQNVTFRCDPISEHNRLYWYRQTLGQGPEFLTYFQNEAQLEKSRLLSDRFSAERPKGSFSTLEIQRTEQGDSAMYLCASSLHRGYGYTFGSGTRLTVV.

The sample holds many counts of this clonotype. The chain has TRBV19 and TRBJ2-7; D possibly matches TRBD1 or TRBD2 (6 bases each). Trimming stripped 9 bases from V and 5 bases from J, with 14 bases between. This CDR3 is 12 amino acids long. In germline, CDR1 is LNHDA, CDR2 SQIVND (reference sequence). In nucleotides, the CDR3 is TGTGCCAGCCGAGGGGGGAAGGACGAGCAGTACTTC. This sequence encodes CASRGGKDEQYF.

About this clonotype: This could be a read error, since a much larger clone is one nucleotide away. This CDR3 is missing its conserved last phenylalanine or tryptophan, likely due to a read error. The genes are TRBV28 and TRBJ1-1; weak D call: TRBD1 (5 bases). V lost 4 bases and J 5 bases, leaving 14 bases between the germline ends. Per the germline V gene, CDR1 is MDHEN and CDR2 is SYDVKM. CDR3 length: 14 amino acids. The CDR3 protein is CASSYYRRRTEAFL. DNA for the CDR3: TGTGCCAGCAGTTACTACAGGAGGAGAACTGAAGCTTTCCTT.

The sample holds many counts of this clonotype. The chain combines TRBV5-8 with TRBJ1-2, with TRBD1 as a possible D gene (6 bases). CDR3 length: 13 residues. V was cut by 7 bases and J by 8 bases, with 18 bases left in between. CDR1 and CDR2 (germline): SGHTS, YDEGEE. This chain's CDR3 is CASEEDRTGGYTF. The CDR3, as DNA: TGTGCCAGCGAAGAAGACAGGACTGGAGGCTACACCTTC.

Note on this clonotype: Since the CDR3 does not end with the conserved phenylalanine or tryptophan, this likely comes from a read error. The chain employs TRBV7-2 and TRBJ2-2; D uncertain. V lost 6 bases and J lost 6, with 23 bases in between. Germline V gene data show CDR1 as SGHTA and CDR2 as FQGNSA. CDR3 length: 17 residues. The CDR3 loop is CASRSRVNFLGPGELFL. DNA of the CDR3: TGTGCCAGCAGATCTAGGGTCAACTTTTTAGGGCCCGGGGAGCTGTTTCTT.

This clonotype appeared many times. This chain links TRBV4-1 with TRBJ2-3; TRBD2 aligns across 7 bases. This CDR3 comprises 16 residues. Germline CDR1 reads MGHRA; CDR2 reads YSYEKL. V lost 0 bases, J lost 7 bases, and 10 bases stayed unmatched. DNA of the CDR3: TGCGCCAGCAGCCAAGATGGAAGCGCCGGGGGGAATACGCAGTATTTT. It codes for CASSQDGSAGGNTQYF.

The chain joins TRBV20-1 to TRBJ2-5; TRBD2 aligns across 9 bases. From germline, CDR1 is DFQATT and CDR2 SNEGSKA (reference sequence). This CDR3 has 15 residues. J was trimmed by 7 bases and V by 6 bases; bases with no gene match: 15. The CDR3 DNA reads TGCAGTGCCACGGACACCAGCGGGAGGACTGGGACCCAGTACTTC. It translates to CSATDTSGRTGTQYF.

Relative to its sample, this clonotype is medium-sized. CDR3 sequence: CSARDGGVSTDTQYF. CDR3 coding DNA: TGCAGTGCTAGAGATGGGGGGGTTAGCACAGATACGCAGTATTTT. The chain has TRBV20-1 and TRBJ2-3, with TRBD2 identical over 7 bases. From germline, CDR1 is DFQATT and CDR2 SNEGSKA (reference sequence). The CDR3 extends over 15 amino acids. The ends lost 0 bases at V and 0 bases at J; junction bases unmatched: 3.

This chain uses TRBV29-1 with TRBJ2-7, with 13 bases aligning to TRBD2. Looked up from germline, CDR1 is SQVTM and CDR2 is ANQGSEA. Trimming removed 6 bases from V and 3 bases from J; junction bases left unmatched: 14. The CDR3 totals 17 residues. The CDR3 DNA reads as TGCAGCGTGCTACAGCTACTTGGACTAGCGGGAGTCTACGAGCAGTACTTC. It yields the protein CSVLQLLGLAGVYEQYF.